The clone carrying this TCR beta chain was seen many times. Trimming took 4 bases from V and 0 from J; bases not matched to a gene: 4. The CDR3 is made up of 15 amino acids. The germline gives CDR1 LGHDT, CDR2 YNNKEL (reference sequence). Amplification yielded TCR beta CDR3 regions, with RNA transcripts as the source. RT-PCR in the first round (using the HTBI primer set) targeted the TCR CDR3. Via MiXCR, TCRdb re-called the multiplex PCR reads, giving one row per CDR3 protein. The sample holds about 360,000 distinct CDR3 sequences, over 10% seen once. The data were taken from a study of T cells in Graves' hyperthyroidism and ophthalmopathy.

The chain combines TRBV3-1 with TRBJ2-3; 7 bases agree with TRBD1. This TCR came from a woman aged 18 to 35 with Graves' hyperthyroidism. Sequences were obtained from blood. The DNA for the CDR3 is TGTGCCAGCAGCCGGGACAGCACTAGCACAGATACGCAGTATTTT. It translates to CASSRDSTSTDTQYF.